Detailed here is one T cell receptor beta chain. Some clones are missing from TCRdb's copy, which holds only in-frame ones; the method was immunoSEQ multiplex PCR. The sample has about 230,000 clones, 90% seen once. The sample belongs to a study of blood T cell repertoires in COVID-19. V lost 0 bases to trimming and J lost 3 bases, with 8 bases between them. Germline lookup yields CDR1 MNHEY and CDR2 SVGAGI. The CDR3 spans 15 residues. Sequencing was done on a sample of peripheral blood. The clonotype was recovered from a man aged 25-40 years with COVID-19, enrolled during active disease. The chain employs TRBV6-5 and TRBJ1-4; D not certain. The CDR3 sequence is CASSYSREPNEKLFF. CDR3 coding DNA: TGTGCCAGCAGTTACTCGCGGGAACCTAATGAAAAACTGTTTTTT.